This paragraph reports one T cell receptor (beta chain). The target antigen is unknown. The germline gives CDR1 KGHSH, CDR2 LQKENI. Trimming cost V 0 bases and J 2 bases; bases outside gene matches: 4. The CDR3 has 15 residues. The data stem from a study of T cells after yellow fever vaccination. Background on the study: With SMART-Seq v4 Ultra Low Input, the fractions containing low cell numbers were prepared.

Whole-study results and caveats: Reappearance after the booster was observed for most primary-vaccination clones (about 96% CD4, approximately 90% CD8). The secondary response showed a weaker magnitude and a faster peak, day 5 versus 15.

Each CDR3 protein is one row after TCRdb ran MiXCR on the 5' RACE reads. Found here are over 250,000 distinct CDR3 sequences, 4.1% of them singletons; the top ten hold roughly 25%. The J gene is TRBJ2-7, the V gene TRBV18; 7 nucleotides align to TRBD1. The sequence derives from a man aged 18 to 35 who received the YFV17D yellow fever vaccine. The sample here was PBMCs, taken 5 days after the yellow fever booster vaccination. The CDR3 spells CASSPPGQPAYEQYF. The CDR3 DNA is TGTGCCAGCTCACCACCGGGACAGCCAGCCTACGAGCAGTACTTC.